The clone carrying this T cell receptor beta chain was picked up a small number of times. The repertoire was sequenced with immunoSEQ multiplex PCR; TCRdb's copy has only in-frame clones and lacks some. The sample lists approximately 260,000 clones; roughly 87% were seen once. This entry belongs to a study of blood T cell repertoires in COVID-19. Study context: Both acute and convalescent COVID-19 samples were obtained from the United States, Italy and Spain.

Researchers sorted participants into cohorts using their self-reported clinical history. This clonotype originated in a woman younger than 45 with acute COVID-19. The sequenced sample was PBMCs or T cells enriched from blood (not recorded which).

The CDR3 reads CASSPPGLGETQYF. For the CDR3, the DNA is TGTGCCAGCAGTCCTCCCGGGTTAGGAGAGACCCAGTACTTC. The chain recombines TRBV6-5 with TRBJ2-5; no clear D. The ends were cut back, 5 bases at V and 4 bases at J, with 14 bases in the middle. The CDR3 totals 14 residues. From germline, CDR1 is MNHEY and CDR2 SVGAGI.